The rows below give T cell receptor beta chains drawn from one sample of a study of shared clonotypes between healthy human individuals. Method: immunoSEQ multiplex PCR; TCRdb's copy keeps in-frame clones and lacks some. The repertoire holds about 1.4 million clones, with around 97% as singletons. The specimen sequenced was naive CD4+ T cells sorted from blood. Source of these receptors: a man aged 25-40 years in good health. Each CDR3 is given with its conserved first and last residue. D genes are given only for firm matches. Expanded clones get a size class; other rows say once, few or many, or leave the size out.

TRBV6-1	NA	TRBJ1-3	TRBD1	CASSGGQGVGNTIYF	TGTGCCAGCAGTGGGGGACAGGGGGTTGGAAACACCATATATTTT
TRBV5-4	NA	TRBJ2-1	NA	CASSLETGRSYNEQFF	TGTGCCAGCAGCTTAGAGACCGGTCGGTCCTACAATGAGCAGTTCTTC
TRBV15	NA	TRBJ1-5	NA	CATSRESGPQHF	TGTGCCACCAGCAGAGAATCGGGGCCCCAGCATTTT
TRBV5-6	NA	TRBJ2-7	NA	CASSLTSSYEQYF	TGTGCCAGCAGCTTGACATCCTCCTACGAGCAGTACTTC
TRBV7-2	once	TRBJ1-1	NA	CASSTLAAGEAFF	TGTGCCAGCAGCACCCTAGCGGCAGGTGAAGCTTTCTTT
TRBV18	NA	TRBJ1-5	NA	CASSSDSTSNQPQHF	TGTGCCAGCTCCTCCGACAGTACGAGCAATCAGCCCCAGCATTTT
TRBV7-8	once	TRBJ2-4	TRBD2	CASSPLAGVINIQYF	TGTGCCAGCAGCCCACTAGCGGGAGTAATAAACATTCAGTACTTC
TRBV5-4	NA	TRBJ1-1	TRBD1	CASSLGQGRSEAFF	TGTGCCAGCAGCTTGGGACAGGGAAGGTCTGAAGCTTTCTTT
TRBV5-1	NA	TRBJ2-2	NA	CASSVDYPGELFF	TGCGCCAGCAGCGTAGATTATCCCGGGGAGCTGTTTTTT
TRBV6-1	NA	TRBJ2-2	TRBD2	CASGLAGLGSGELFF	TGTGCCAGCGGTCTAGCGGGGTTGGGGTCCGGGGAGCTGTTTTTT
TRBV7-2	NA	TRBJ2-7	TRBD2	CASSSIAGGSYEQYF	TGTGCCAGCAGCTCAATAGCGGGAGGTTCCTACGAGCAGTACTTC
TRBV28	NA	TRBJ2-3	TRBD2	CASSPHRGLAGVADTQYF	TGTGCCAGCTCCCCTCATCGCGGACTAGCGGGAGTGGCAGATACGCAGTATTTT
TRBV10-3	NA	TRBJ2-2	NA	CASRQQNTGELFF	TGTGCCAGCAGACAGCAGAACACCGGGGAGCTGTTTTTT
TRBV10-3	NA	TRBJ1-5	NA	CAITRGFNQPQHF	TGTGCCATCACCCGGGGGTTCAATCAGCCCCAGCATTTT
TRBV6-4	NA	TRBJ2-3	TRBD2	CASSHEVGRAVDTQYF	TGTGCCAGCAGTCACGAGGTCGGGAGGGCCGTCGATACGCAGTATTTT
TRBV4-2	NA	TRBJ2-1	NA	CASSQGREQFF	TGTGCCAGCAGCCAGGGGAGAGAGCAGTTCTTC
TRBV18	NA	TRBJ2-6	NA	CASSPSSGANVLTF	TGTGCCAGCTCGCCCAGCTCTGGGGCCAACGTCCTGACTTTC
TRBV30	NA	TRBJ2-1	NA	CAWGPDSSYNEQFF	TGTGCCTGGGGCCCGGACTCCTCCTACAATGAGCAGTTCTTC
TRBV28	NA	TRBJ2-7	NA	CVSSGGYEQYF	TGTGTCAGTTCTGGGGGCTACGAGCAGTACTTC
TRBV18	NA	TRBJ2-3	NA	CASSRSGTFTDTQYF	TGTGCCAGCTCCCGCTCCGGGACCTTCACAGATACGCAGTATTTT
TRBV6-6	once	TRBJ2-1	NA	CASSYGRDEQFF	TGTGCCAGCAGTTACGGCCGGGATGAGCAGTTCTTC
TRBV10-3	NA	TRBJ1-2	NA	CAIRQEKNYGYTF	TGTGCCATCAGACAGGAGAAGAACTATGGCTACACCTTC